The 27 T cell receptor beta chains listed next were all sequenced from one sample in a study of blood T cell repertoires in COVID-19. Clones were sequenced by immunoSEQ multiplex PCR, and TCRdb holds only the in-frame ones, with some missing. The table has about 75,000 clones, 75% to 90% seen once; the top ten hold around 2.5%. Sequenced sample: peripheral blood. The receptors stem from a human donor in a cohort sampled during active COVID-19.

The chain combines TRBV14 with TRBJ2-7; TRBD1 aligns across 7 bases. V trimming: 1 base; J trimming: 2 bases; junction bases outside the gene matches: 5. The CDR3 covers 15 residues. Germline V lookup: CDR1 SGHDN, CDR2 FVKESK. The CDR3 loop reads CASSQGRDRPYEQYF. CDR3 DNA: TGTGCCAGCAGCCAAGGAAGGGACAGACCCTACGAGCAGTACTTC.

The chain employs TRBV5-8 and TRBJ1-5; 9 nucleotides line up with TRBD1. Germline CDR1 is SGHTS and CDR2 is YDEGEE. J lost 9 bases, V lost 3 bases, and 7 bases had no gene match. The CDR3 contains 14 residues. The CDR3 DNA reads TGTGCCAGCAGCTACGGACAGGGGTTCGGGCCCCAGCATTTT. Its protein is CASSYGQGFGPQHF.

The rearrangement uses TRBV14 and TRBJ2-7, with D unclear. Germline loops: CDR1 SGHDN, CDR2 FVKESK. The CDR3 loop spans 14 amino acids. Trimming took off 3 bases at V and 0 bases at J, with 9 bases between the two ends. CDR3 DNA: TGTGCCAGCAGCCATCGCCTGAGCTCCTACGAGCAGTACTTC. Its translation is CASSHRLSSYEQYF.

The rearrangement uses TRBV15 and TRBJ2-1; 15 bases line up with TRBD2. V trimming: 5 bases; J trimming: 9 bases; junction bases outside the gene matches: 5. The CDR3 contains 15 residues. Germline V lookup: CDR1 LNHNV, CDR2 YYDKDF (reference sequence). The CDR3 sequence is CATSGGTSGGFEQFF. The CDR3 region has the DNA TGTGCCACCAGCGGCGGGACTAGCGGGGGGTTTGAGCAGTTCTTC.

This rearrangement joins TRBV3-1 (or the pseudogene TRBV3-2) to TRBJ1-6; tentatively, D is TRBD1 (6 bases). Germline V gene data show CDR1 as LGHDT and CDR2 as YNNKEL (reference sequence). The V end lost 7 bases, the J end lost 6 bases, and 13 bases lay between the germline ends. The CDR3 totals 14 residues. The CDR3 loop is CASNRGQTNSPLHF. CDR3 DNA sequence: TGTGCCAGCAACCGCGGACAGACTAATTCACCCCTCCACTTT.

V gene TRBV5-4 combines with J gene TRBJ1-1, with 8 bases fitting TRBD1. The CDR3 extends over 17 amino acids. V was pared by 3 bases and J by 5 bases, with 15 bases of the junction left unmatched. The germline V gene has CDR1 SGHNT and CDR2 YYREEE (reference sequence). The CDR3 loop reads CASSSKRNSQGATEAFF. The CDR3 bases are TGTGCCAGCAGCTCCAAACGAAACTCCCAGGGGGCGACTGAAGCTTTCTTT. The entire variable domain, with the rest obtained from reference TRBV5-4 and TRBJ1-1, is as follows: ETGVTQSPTHLIKTRGQQVTLRCSSQSGHNTVSWYQQALGQGPQFIFQYYREEENGRGNFPPRFSGLQFPNYSSELNVNALELDDSALYLCASSSKRNSQGATEAFFGQGTRLTVV.

The V gene is TRBV9, the J gene TRBJ2-1; 11 bases map to TRBD2. Trimming at V came to 4 bases and at J to 8 bases, leaving 11 bases not matched to a gene. The length of the CDR3 is 16 residues. From germline, CDR1 is SGDLS and CDR2 YYNGEE. In DNA, the CDR3 is TGTGCCAGCAGCAACGCGATTAGCGGGGGGGGCGATGAGCAGTTCTTC. Protein sequence: CASSNAISGGGDEQFF.

V usage is TRBV7-9 and J usage is TRBJ1-4; TRBD1 agrees at 9 bases. Germline lookup yields CDR1 SEHNR and CDR2 FQNEAQ (reference sequence). The CDR3 has 15 amino acids. V lost 1 base and J lost 4; bases outside the gene matches: 1. The CDR3 loop is CASSLGDRVNEKLFF. The DNA of the CDR3 is TGTGCCAGCAGCTTAGGGGACAGGGTTAATGAAAAACTGTTTTTT. Combining the CDR3 with reference TRBV7-9 and TRBJ1-4 gives the whole variable domain DTGVSQNPRHKITKRGQNVTFRCDPISEHNRLYWYRQTLGQGPEFLTYFQNEAQLEKSRLLSDRFSAERPKGSFSTLEIQRTEQGDSAMYLCASSLGDRVNEKLFFGSGTQLSVL.

V and J are TRBV4-3 and TRBJ2-2; the D gene is possibly TRBD2 (5 bases). CDR1 and CDR2 (germline): LGHNA, YSLEER. Trimming took 0 bases from V and 6 from J, leaving 8 bases between them. This CDR3 is built from 14 residues. The DNA of the CDR3 is TGCGCCAGCAGCCAAGATTCCGGGGCCGGGGAGCTGTTTTTT. Translating it yields CASSQDSGAGELFF.

The V and J genes are TRBV19 and TRBJ2-3; 8 bases align to TRBD2. CDR3 size: 17 residues. Germline V gene sequence: CDR1 LNHDA, CDR2 SQIVND (reference sequence). Germline trimming cut 1 base from V and 0 bases from J; bases unmatched to any gene: 6. The CDR3 nucleotides read TGTGCCAGTAGTATAGTACTCAGCGGGGGAAGCACAGATACGCAGTATTTT. This translates into CASSIVLSGGSTDTQYF.

The genes are TRBV21-1 and TRBJ2-7; the tabulated D call, TRBD1, remains unverified against the DNA. TRBV21-1 is designated a pseudogene. There are 13 residues in the CDR3. Here the CDR3 DNA reads TGTGCCAGCAGCAAAGATGGCCAGGCGGAGCAGTACTTC. Protein product: CASSKDGQAEQYF.

As for this clone: The same CDR3 is also encoded by other DNA sequences in this sample. The rearrangement uses TRBV7-2 and TRBJ2-5, with 7 nucleotides matching TRBD2. J lost 5 bases, V lost 1 base, and 1 base had no gene match. The length of the CDR3 is 13 residues. Germline V gives CDR1 SGHTA, CDR2 FQGNSA. This CDR3 reads CASSLVGGETQYF. The CDR3 DNA reads TGTGCCAGCAGCTTAGTCGGGGGGGAGACCCAGTACTTC.

The chain links TRBV10-3 to TRBJ1-4; 11 bases are a match to TRBD1. Germline V CDR1 and CDR2: ENHRY, SYGVKD. The J segment lost 4 bases and the V segment lost 10 bases, leaving 2 bases of the junction unmatched. The CDR3 totals 13 residues. The CDR3 DNA reads as TGTGCCAGCGGGACAGGGGGTAATGAAAAACTGTTTTTT. This codes for CASGTGGNEKLFF.

J is TRBJ1-1 and V is TRBV5-5; TRBD1 agrees at 9 bases. Germline V CDR1 and CDR2: SGHKS, YYEKEE (reference sequence). The CDR3 runs 14 residues. V lost 3 bases and J lost 11; bases outside the gene matches: 11. The CDR3 sequence is CASSSKGTGRYAFF. The DNA for the CDR3 is TGTGCCAGCAGCTCGAAAGGGACAGGGCGATATGCTTTCTTT. Full variable domain (remainder filled in from reference TRBV5-5 and TRBJ1-1): DAGVTQSPTHLIKTRGQQVTLRCSPISGHKSVSWYQQVLGQGPQFIFQYYEKEERGRGNFPDRFSARQFPNYSSELNVNALLLGDSALYLCASSSKGTGRYAFFGQGTRLTVV.

This chain uses TRBV29-1 with TRBJ1-2; D is possibly TRBD1 (5 bases). The V and J ends lost 0 bases and 8 bases respectively, with 19 bases between them. CDR3 length equals 15 residues. The V gene's germline CDR1 is SQVTM and CDR2 ANQGSEA. The CDR3 loop reads CSVEDRGGGVWGYTF. The CDR3 DNA follows: TGCAGCGTTGAAGATAGGGGAGGTGGGGTTTGGGGCTACACCTTC.

This rearrangement joins TRBV29-1 to TRBJ2-1; 8 bases align to TRBD2. V gave up 2 bases and J gave up 0 bases; unmatched junction bases: 0. The CDR3 sequence is 14 residues long. Germline-derived CDR1 and CDR2 are SQVTM and ANQGSEA. CDR3 residues: CSVESGSSYNEQFF. CDR3 nucleotides: TGCAGCGTTGAAAGCGGGAGCTCCTACAATGAGCAGTTCTTC.

This chain uses TRBV3-1 (or the pseudogene TRBV3-2) with TRBJ2-3; 8 nucleotides match TRBD2. Per the germline V gene, CDR1 is LGHDT and CDR2 is YNNKEL (reference sequence). This CDR3 spans 22 amino acids. Trimming cost V 3 bases and J 2 bases; bases outside gene matches: 25. The CDR3 nucleotides are TGTGCCAGCAGCCATAGTGTCTGGCGTAACGGGAGGGCTTACCCGGACACAGATACGCAGTATTTT. It codes for CASSHSVWRNGRAYPDTDTQYF.

The genes are TRBV3-1 (or the pseudogene TRBV3-2) and TRBJ1-1, with D possibly TRBD1 on 5 matching bases. The CDR3 has 13 amino acids. CDR1 and CDR2 (germline): LGHDT, YNNKEL (reference sequence). Trimming shortened V by 1 base and J by 7 bases, and 10 bases separated the two germline ends. CDR3 nucleotide sequence: TGTGCCAGCAGCCAAGGGGCAGGGATTGAAGCTTTCTTT. Translated: CASSQGAGIEAFF.

The chain combines TRBV7-9 with TRBJ2-2; no definite D call. V was cut by 5 bases and J by 4 bases, with 11 bases left in between. The germline CDR1 and CDR2 sequences are SEHNR and FQNEAQ (reference sequence). The CDR3 totals 14 residues. The CDR3 sequence: CASSPSEITGELFF. The CDR3 bases are TGTGCCAGCAGCCCGTCGGAGATCACCGGGGAGCTGTTTTTT.

This sequence joins TRBV7-9 and TRBJ2-7, with 10 bases lining up with TRBD2. Losses at the gene ends were 5 bases for V and 6 bases for J; bases not matched to a gene: 7. CDR1 SEHNR and CDR2 FQNEAQ come from the germline V gene (reference sequence). The CDR3 is 14 amino acids. CDR3 nucleotide sequence: TGTGCCAGCAGCCTTAGCGGGGGGTCTGTCGAGCAGTACTTC. Translated, it gives CASSLSGGSVEQYF.

The gene calls are TRBV9 and TRBJ1-4, with unresolved D. There are 15 residues in the CDR3. Germline loops: CDR1 SGDLS, CDR2 YYNGEE. V lost 0 bases and J lost 4, with 10 bases in between. The CDR3 DNA sequence: TGTGCCAGCAGCGTAGACCCGGGGATTAATGAAAAACTGTTTTTT. It is translated as CASSVDPGINEKLFF. Based on the CDR3 plus reference TRBV9 and TRBJ1-4, the full variable domain is DSGVTQTPKHLITATGQRVTLRCSPRSGDLSVYWYQQSLDQGLQFLIQYYNGEERAKGNILERFSAQQFPDLHSELNLSSLELGDSALYFCASSVDPGINEKLFFGSGTQLSVL.

This clone was seen a single time. The chain has TRBV7-7 and TRBJ2-7, with TRBD2 matching 11 bases. The CDR3 has 17 amino acids. The V and J ends lost 2 bases and 7 bases, in that order; junction bases with no gene match: 13. Per germline, CDR1 SSHAT and CDR2 FNYEAQ (reference sequence). The CDR3 sequence is CASSLCAIAGGPGEQYF. In nucleotides, the CDR3 is TGTGCCAGCAGCTTATGCGCCATAGCGGGAGGGCCGGGGGAGCAGTACTTC. The complete variable domain, with remaining parts taken from reference TRBV7-7 and TRBJ2-7, reads GAGVSQSPRYKVTKRGQDVTLRCDPISSHATLYWYQQALGQGPEFLTYFNYEAQPDKSGLPSDRFSAERPEGSISTLTIQRTEQRDSAMYRCASSLCAIAGGPGEQYFGPGTRLTVT.

V is TRBV30 and J is TRBJ1-6, with 11 bases aligning to TRBD1. CDR1 and CDR2 (germline): GTSNPN, SVGIG (reference sequence). The CDR3 runs to 17 residues. Trimming removed 2 bases from V and 5 bases from J; junction bases left unmatched: 8. In DNA form, the CDR3 reads TGTGCCTGGAGTCCCGGACAGGGGGCCGGGAATAATTCACCCCTCCACTTT. The encoded protein is CAWSPGQGAGNNSPLHF.

V and J are TRBV10-3 and TRBJ2-5; no clear D gene. Germline CDR1 ENHRY, CDR2 SYGVKD. The length of the CDR3 is 15 residues. V shed 3 bases and J shed 2 bases, with 13 bases lying between them. CDR3 nucleotides: TGTGCCATCAGTGATATACCAACGGTACAAGAGACCCAGTACTTC. Translating it yields CAISDIPTVQETQYF.

The chain is built from TRBV15 and TRBJ2-7, with 7 bases lining up with TRBD2. This CDR3 contains 15 residues. The trim removed 6 bases at V and 1 base at J, leaving 9 bases unmatched. Germline CDR1 and CDR2: LNHNV and YYDKDF (reference sequence). Here the CDR3 reads CATSRKRDQSYEQYF. For the CDR3, the DNA is TGTGCCACCAGTCGGAAGCGGGACCAATCCTACGAGCAGTACTTC.

The J gene is TRBJ2-5, the V gene TRBV5-1; 13 nucleotides agree with TRBD2. This CDR3 is 14 amino acids long. Germline CDR1 SGHRS, CDR2 YFSETQ. V lost 7 bases, J lost 5 bases, and 5 bases stayed unmatched. CDR3: CASGLAGERETQYF. The CDR3 nucleotides are TGCGCCAGCGGACTAGCGGGAGAACGGGAGACCCAGTACTTC.

The chain has TRBV6-1 and TRBJ1-1, with no clear D. This CDR3 spans 13 amino acids. Trimming took off 2 bases at V and 1 base at J, with 5 bases between the two ends. Germline CDR1 reads MNHNS; CDR2 reads SASEGT. CDR3: CASSENQNTEAFF. CDR3 sequence (DNA): TGTGCCAGCAGTGAAAATCAGAACACTGAAGCTTTCTTT.